This entry features one T cell receptor beta chain sequence. Trimming left V 0 bases short and J 8 bases short, with 6 bases between. Per the germline V gene, CDR1 is SGHRS and CDR2 is YFSETQ. The CDR3 is made up of 12 amino acids. This study enrolled people aged 18 to 89 from around 26 US geographic areas. Membership in each cohort depended on participant-reported clinical history. Sequencing used immunoSEQ multiplex PCR; TCRdb keeps in-frame clones, though not all of them. The repertoire holds 300,000 to 400,000 clones, over 75% seen once, with around 0.91% in the top ten. These data are taken from a study of blood T cell repertoires in COVID-19. On the study more broadly: Specimens from acute and convalescent COVID-19 originated in the United States, Italy and Spain.

The TCR sequence derives from a woman in her 30s with acute COVID-19. Sequences were obtained from PBMCs or T cells enriched from blood (not recorded which). V usage is TRBV5-1 and J usage is TRBJ2-1; D remains ambiguous. The CDR3 DNA reads as TGCGCCAGCAGCTTGGCCGGAGATGAGCAGTTCTTC. This gives the protein CASSLAGDEQFF. Full variable domain (outside the CDR3, taken from reference TRBV5-1 and TRBJ2-1): KAGVTQTPRYLIKTRGQQVTLSCSPISGHRSVSWYQQTPGQGLQFLFEYFSETQRNKGNFPGRFSGRQFSNSRSEMNVSTLELGDSALYLCASSLAGDEQFFGPGTRLTVL.